This T cell receptor (beta chain) appears in the sequencing data of a study of CD4 T cells in relation to SARS-CoV-2 and coronaviruses. Looking at the study overall: ViraFEST: roughly ten-day antigen culture of PBMCs, then TCR beta CDR3 sequencing.

Notes on this clone: The target antigen is unknown.

CD4+ T cells from unexposed donors were obtained before the COVID-19 pandemic (2011-2018). Isolation of CD4+ T cells took place after around 11 days in culture. Cells permitting, SARS-CoV-2 S/N and four cold-coronavirus spikes were tested on unexposed-donor CD4+ T cells. The CDR3 sequence is 15 residues long. The V end lost 5 bases, the J end lost 7 bases, and 20 bases lay between the germline ends. CDR1 is MDHEN and CDR2 is SYDVKM in the germline V gene. TCRdb's copy holds only in-frame clones and misses some; the assay was immunoSEQ multiplex PCR. The sample comprises 15,000 to 20,000 clones, around 73% of which are singletons, and approximately 19% rests with the top ten.

The chain carries TRBV28 and TRBJ1-2; D is possibly TRBD1 (5 bases). Sequenced: CD4+ T cells from PBMCs, cultured in vitro. The sequence was obtained from a human donor in good health. In nucleotides, the CDR3 is TGTGCCAGCAGTATTCCCGGGGAGGGGTTCCCTGGCTACACCTTC. It codes for CASSIPGEGFPGYTF.